This TCR beta chain was sequenced in a study of beta chain features in type 1 diabetes (dated by TCRdb to 2017 to 2018). About the full investigation: No differences in mean age, gender distribution, total cell number or subset yield were found between patients and healthy donors. A total of 85 million to 140 million sorted cells were examined across all samples, and a strong correlation was observed between cell number per subset and RNA yield. In the study, recently diagnosed type 1 diabetes patients and matched healthy donors were compared on the TCRB repertoires of their sorted circulating CD4+ T cell subsets. Regulatory and stem cell-like memory subsets were obtained from only 8 patients and about eight healthy donors, while naive and central memory subsets were obtained from all 30 or so donors.

Results and caveats for the whole study, not just this receptor: Patients with type 1 diabetes made fewer insertions and deleted more nucleotides at VDJ recombination sites, implying thymic rearrangement abnormalities. Only small numbers of individuals were included in the HLA sub-analyses, which left unresolved whether HLA type had any influence on TCRB rearrangement. Because cDNA was sequenced instead of genomic DNA, highly expressing activated cells could be over-represented, though the groups showed no difference in activation or CD3 levels. Type 1 diabetes patients showed a moderate but significant shortening of TCRB CDR3 length in all four CD4+ subsets. Naive, central memory and regulatory TCRB repertoires appeared more similar among patients than among healthy donors. Shorter templates might have been favored by PCR, but patient and control samples were amplified and corrected together, so both groups would have been affected equally by any skew.

A single peripheral blood draw of about 116 mL on average was collected from each donor into heparinised tubes. A BD FACSAria II was used to sort naive, central memory, regulatory and stem cell-like memory CD4+ T cells with a panel that included CD45RO, CCR7, CD25, CD127, CD95 and CD27. A purity above 95% was achieved for all sorted populations. PBMCs were separated immediately by Lymphoprep density gradient centrifugation and were stained directly, without being cultured. So that batch effects would be minimized, each experiment stained and sorted samples in pairs, pairing one healthy donor with one patient. The entire isolated RNA was reverse transcribed using the High Capacity cDNA Reverse Transcription Kit, and thus expressed TCRB transcripts were sequenced. Naive, central memory and regulatory T cell samples underwent deep immunoSEQ sequencing, averaging around 3.9 million total reads per sample. After sorted cells were lysed in RLT buffer, RNA was extracted with DNase-treated RNeasy Micro or Mini kits, with the choice depending on cell number. Each cell subset was processed separately to prevent cross-contamination, with patient and healthy donor samples processed together. The immunoSEQ multiplex PCR was used to amplify TCRB sequences from cDNA, generating 87-bp fragments that spanned the CDR3 region. Sequencing of the amplicons was performed on the Illumina HiSeq platform. Processing in the source paper ran as follows. PCR bias was computationally corrected using synthetic template baselines, reads within Hamming distance 2 were collapsed, and singletons that could not be merged were discarded. By aligning reads against IMGT, V, D and J genes, CDR3 length, and insertions or deletions at six rearrangement sites were assigned. Within each subset, clonotype counts were normalized to sorted cell number, after which true diversity and Gini coefficients were computed with the tcR R package. The overlap coefficient, calculated on TCRB nucleotide sequences, was used to quantify repertoire sharing. Out-of-frame TCRB sequences from naive cells were analyzed as a proxy for the pre-selection repertoire. TCRdb re-hosts the immuneACCESS table, in-frame sequences only. Its copies lack some clones; in the studies checked, an unresolved V gene accounts for under half of them, and the cause for the rest is not known. V, J and clone size are taken as reported in that table, and D and trimming were inferred from the DNA itself. The sample contains 900,000 or so clones, about a sixth of them found a single time. The top ten clones comprise 0.023% of the sample.

Measured from the cysteine to the phenylalanine, the CDR3 is 16 residues long. Here the CDR3 DNA is all that survives: 48 bases in frame from base 1. Trimmed from V: 5 bases; trimmed from J: 5 bases; junction bases lacking a gene match: 12. Per the germline V gene, SGHTA is the CDR1 and FQGNSA is the CDR2. This clone was seen more than once but under ten times. The antigen it recognizes is unknown. No quality values exist for individual bases; no much larger clone is one base distant. This TCR was sampled from a woman younger than 30 in good health. The chain is made from TRBV7-2 and TRBJ1-2, with 9 junctional bases fitting TRBD1. Sequenced input: naive CD4+ T cells from blood. This specimen's cell subset or site label, interpreted: true naive CD4+ T cells. CDR3 region: CASSTSLGQGRYGYTF. The nucleotides read TGTGCCAGCAGCACTAGCCTTGGACAGGGGCGGTATGGCTACACCTTC.